This T cell receptor (beta chain) was recovered during a study of T cell repertoires in cytomegalovirus infection (dated by TCRdb to the late 2010s). Describing the broader study: The peptide stimulations were aimed at well-studied HLA-B-restricted epitopes as well as recently identified HLA-C-restricted CMV epitopes, whose presentation resists viral immunomodulation. The HLA type of each donor mattered for the analysis, because public TCR beta signatures pointed to carriage of CMV infection along with the matching HLA type. The study at large found these results: In both this cohort and an independent roughly 400-donor cohort, the cumulative frequency of public TCR beta family members distinguished carriers of CMV infection plus the relevant HLA type. The ex vivo response was dominated by HLA-C-restricted CMV-specific TCR beta clonotypes, and the single most frequent clonotype in two of eight donors was supplied by these HLA-C-restricted clonotypes.

These reads were obtained on an Illumina HiSeq 1500. Using fastp at Q25 and MiXCR, TCRdb reprocessed the public reads and kept productive beta chains. Rows with a matching CDR3 protein are joined into one entry that keeps the most common DNA and genes. In this sample the table shows around 900,000 distinct CDR3 sequences, roughly 30% of which occur a single time. In total, the top ten clones hold roughly 13% of the sample. This clonotype has more than one count but fewer than ten. It has no known antigen specificity. The input lacks base qualities; no much larger clone sits a single base away. The CDR3 runs 11 amino acids, cysteine and phenylalanine included. Kept here is only the CDR3 DNA, which spans 33 bases and is read in frame from base 1. Based on the germline V gene (reference sequence), the CDR1 and CDR2 sequences are SEHNR and FQNEAQ. V gives up 5 bases and J gives up 5 bases, and the segment between their germline ends measures 7 bases.

The treatment or condition label for this specimen denotes: in vitro stimulation with specific CMV peptide epitopes to enrich CMV-specific T cells. This receptor chain uses TRBV7-9 and TRBJ2-7, with the D segment identity uncertain. The sequence was collected from a human donor in good health (CMV status not recorded). Some clones in this sample may be carry-over from other donors' samples. Sequenced material: cultured CD8+ T cells from PBMCs, taken from culture after CMV antigen stimulation. The bases read TGTGCCAGCAGCCCAACGCACGAGCAGTACTTC. Its protein is CASSPTHEQYF.